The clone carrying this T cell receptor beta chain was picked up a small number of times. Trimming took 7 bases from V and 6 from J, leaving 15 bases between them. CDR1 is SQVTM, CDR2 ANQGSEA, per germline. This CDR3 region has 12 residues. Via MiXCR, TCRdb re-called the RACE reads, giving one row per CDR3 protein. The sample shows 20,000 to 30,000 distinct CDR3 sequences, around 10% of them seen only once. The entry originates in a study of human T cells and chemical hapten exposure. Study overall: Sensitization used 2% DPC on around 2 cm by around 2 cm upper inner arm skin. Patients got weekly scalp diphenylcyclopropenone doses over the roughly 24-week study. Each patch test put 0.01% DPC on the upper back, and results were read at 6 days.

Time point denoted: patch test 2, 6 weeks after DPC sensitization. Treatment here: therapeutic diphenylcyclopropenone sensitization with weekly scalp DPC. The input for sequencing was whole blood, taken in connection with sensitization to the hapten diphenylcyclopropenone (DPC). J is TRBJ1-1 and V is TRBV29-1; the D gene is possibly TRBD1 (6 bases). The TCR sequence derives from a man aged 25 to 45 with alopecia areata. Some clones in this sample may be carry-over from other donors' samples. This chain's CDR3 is CSGAQGRAEAFF. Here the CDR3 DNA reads TGCAGCGGCGCTCAGGGGAGGGCTGAAGCTTTCTTT.